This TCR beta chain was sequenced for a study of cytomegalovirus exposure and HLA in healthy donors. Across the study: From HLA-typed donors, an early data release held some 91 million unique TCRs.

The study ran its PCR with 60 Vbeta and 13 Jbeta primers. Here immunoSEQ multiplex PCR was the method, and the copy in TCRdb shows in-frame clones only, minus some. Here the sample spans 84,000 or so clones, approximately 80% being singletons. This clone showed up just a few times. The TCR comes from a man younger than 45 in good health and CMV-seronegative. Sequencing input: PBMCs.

This chain's CDR3 is CASTQGNQPQHF. The CDR3 region has the DNA TGTGCCAGCACTCAGGGGAATCAGCCCCAGCATTTT. V usage is TRBV2 and J usage is TRBJ1-5; D might be TRBD1 (6 bases). CDR3 length: 12 amino acids. Trimming removed 7 bases at V and 4 bases at J, with 8 bases between. The germline gives CDR1 SNHLY, CDR2 FYNNEI.